Within the sample, the clone carrying this TCR beta chain is medium-sized. Its cognate antigen is unknown. Study conclusions and caveats: Greatest tumor Treg TCR overlap was with tumor naive CD4+ cells.

This CDR3 region has 14 residues. The trim removed 3 bases at V and 4 bases at J, leaving 2 bases unmatched. The germline V gene encodes CDR1 MNHNS and CDR2 SASEGT. Full-length variable regions came from constant-region reverse primers plus semi-nested Nested Universal Primer A PCR. TCRdb re-called the 5' RACE reads through MiXCR, storing one row per CDR3 protein. The top ten clones hold approximately 3% of a sample with about 13,000 distinct CDR3 sequences, 23% of them seen once. Naive CD4+ T cells were purified with Tregs depleted by CD25. The receptor comes from a female donor with breast cancer. Sequencing used naive CD4+ T cells sorted from blood. Subset indicated: naive CD4+ T cells, CD4+CD45RA+CD25-. The chain uses TRBV6-1 and TRBJ2-1; 8 bases agree with TRBD2. The CDR3 sequence is CASSEREEYNEQFF. CDR3 in DNA: TGTGCCAGCAGTGAGCGGGAGGAGTACAATGAGCAGTTCTTC.